The 6 T cell receptor beta chains in this list originate from one sample, sequenced in a study of blood T cell repertoires in COVID-19. Produced via immunoSEQ multiplex PCR; TCRdb's table is partial and in-frame only. The sample lists about 220,000 clones, about 80% occurring once. Source material: peripheral blood. Receptors were obtained from a woman in her twenties or thirties who had recovered from COVID-19.

This chain connects TRBV6-1 to TRBJ2-1; no firm D call. Germline lookup yields CDR1 MNHNS and CDR2 SASEGT. V lost 2 bases, J lost 6 bases, and 2 bases lay in between. The CDR3 is made up of 11 amino acids. The DNA of the CDR3 is TGTGCCAGCAGTGAACTCAATGAGCAGTTCTTC. It is translated as CASSELNEQFF.

V gene TRBV7-9 combines with J gene TRBJ1-2, with D unresolved. The germline gives CDR1 SEHNR, CDR2 FQNEAQ (reference sequence). This CDR3 has 14 amino acids. V was clipped by 0 bases and J by 6 bases, with 11 bases between them. DNA for the CDR3: TGTGCCAGCAGCTTAGCGTGGGCAGGTGATGGCTACACCTTC. As protein: CASSLAWAGDGYTF.

The gene calls are TRBV24-1 and TRBJ2-5, with 10 bases aligning to TRBD2. The CDR3 totals 14 residues. Trimming removed 3 bases from V and 5 bases from J; junction bases left unmatched: 2. Germline V CDR1 and CDR2: KGHDR, SFDVKD. This CDR3 reads CATSDRGLAETQYF. CDR3 DNA sequence: TGTGCCACCAGTGATCGGGGACTAGCGGAGACCCAGTACTTC.

The chain is built from TRBV28 and TRBJ2-7; D perhaps matches TRBD2 (6 bases). Trimming took 3 bases from V and 4 from J, leaving 13 bases between them. Germline V gives CDR1 MDHEN, CDR2 SYDVKM. The CDR3 has 14 amino acids. CDR3 residues: CASSFGGIAYEQYF. The CDR3 DNA reads as TGTGCCAGCAGTTTTGGAGGGATAGCTTACGAGCAGTACTTC. Variable domain in full (rest from reference TRBV28 and TRBJ2-7): DVKVTQSSRYLVKRTGEKVFLECVQDMDHENMFWYRQDPGLGLRLIYFSYDVKMKEKGDIPEGYSVSREKKERFSLILESASTNQTSMYLCASSFGGIAYEQYFGPGTRLTVT.

The chain carries TRBV9 and TRBJ2-1, with 7 bases that match TRBD2. Germline CDR1 SGDLS, CDR2 YYNGEE. V shed 0 bases, J shed 6 bases, and the junction held 9 bases outside the gene matches. The CDR3 covers 16 residues. CDR3 amino acids: CASSVEGGSRVNEQFF. The CDR3 bases are TGTGCCAGCAGCGTAGAGGGCGGGAGCAGGGTCAATGAGCAGTTCTTC.

CDR3 region: CASSFSVNEQYF. The CDR3 DNA reads as TGCGCCAGCAGCTTCTCCGTAAACGAGCAGTACTTC. The chain joins TRBV5-1 to TRBJ2-7; no reliable D call. The V gene's germline CDR1 is SGHRS and CDR2 YFSETQ. The CDR3 is 12 amino acids. Trimming left V 2 bases short and J 5 bases short, with 8 bases between. The variable domain in full, completed from reference TRBV5-1 and TRBJ2-7, reads KAGVTQTPRYLIKTRGQQVTLSCSPISGHRSVSWYQQTPGQGLQFLFEYFSETQRNKGNFPGRFSGRQFSNSRSEMNVSTLELGDSALYLCASSFSVNEQYFGPGTRLTVT.